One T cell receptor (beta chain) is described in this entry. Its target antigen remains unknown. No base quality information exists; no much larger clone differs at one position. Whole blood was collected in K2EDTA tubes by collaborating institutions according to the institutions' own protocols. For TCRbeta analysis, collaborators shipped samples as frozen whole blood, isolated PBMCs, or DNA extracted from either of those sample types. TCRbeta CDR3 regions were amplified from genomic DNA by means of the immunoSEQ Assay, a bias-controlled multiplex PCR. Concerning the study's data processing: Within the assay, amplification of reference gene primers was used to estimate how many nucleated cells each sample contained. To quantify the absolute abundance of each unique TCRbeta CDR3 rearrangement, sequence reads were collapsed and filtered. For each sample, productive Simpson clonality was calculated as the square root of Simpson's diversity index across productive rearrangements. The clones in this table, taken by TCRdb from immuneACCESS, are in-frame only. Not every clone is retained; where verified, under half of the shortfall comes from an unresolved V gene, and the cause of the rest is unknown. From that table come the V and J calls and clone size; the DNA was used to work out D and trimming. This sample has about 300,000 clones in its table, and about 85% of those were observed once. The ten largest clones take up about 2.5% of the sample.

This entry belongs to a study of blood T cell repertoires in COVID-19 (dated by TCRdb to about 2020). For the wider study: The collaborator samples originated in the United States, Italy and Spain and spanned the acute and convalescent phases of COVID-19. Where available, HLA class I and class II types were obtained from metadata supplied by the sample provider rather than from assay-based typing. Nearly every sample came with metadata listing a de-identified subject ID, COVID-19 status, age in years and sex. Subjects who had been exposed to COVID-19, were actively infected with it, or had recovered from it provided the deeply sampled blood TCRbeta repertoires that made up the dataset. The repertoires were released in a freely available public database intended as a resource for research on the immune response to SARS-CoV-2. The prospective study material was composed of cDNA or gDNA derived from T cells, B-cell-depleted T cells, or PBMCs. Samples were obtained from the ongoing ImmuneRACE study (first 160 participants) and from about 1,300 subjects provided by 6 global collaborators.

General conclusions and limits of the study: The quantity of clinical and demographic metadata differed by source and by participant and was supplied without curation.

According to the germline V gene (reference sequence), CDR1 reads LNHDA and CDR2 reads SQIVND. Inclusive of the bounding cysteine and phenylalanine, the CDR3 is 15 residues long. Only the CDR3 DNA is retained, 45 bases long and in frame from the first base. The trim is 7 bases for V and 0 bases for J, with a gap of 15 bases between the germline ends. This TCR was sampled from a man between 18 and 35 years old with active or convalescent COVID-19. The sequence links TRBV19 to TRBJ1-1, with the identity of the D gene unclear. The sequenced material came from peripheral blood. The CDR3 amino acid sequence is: CASTSSYGMNTEAFF. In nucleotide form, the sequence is TGTGCCAGTACCTCATCTTACGGGATGAACACTGAAGCTTTCTTT.